The 30 T cell receptor beta chains presented below share a single source sample, sequenced in a study of T-cell reconstitution after alpha-beta-depleted transplantation in children. Preparation of the TCRbeta library was carried out with unique molecular identifiers. MiXCR was run by TCRdb on the PCR reads, yielding one entry per CDR3 protein. Among some 400,000 distinct CDR3 sequences listed, roughly 21% were seen once. The sequencing used PBMCs from the stem cell graft donor, collected from the stem cell graft. These receptor sequences come from a human donor who donated a stem cell graft to a child with acute myeloid leukemia.

In this sample, this clonotype turned up a few times. V is TRBV20-1 and J is TRBJ1-5; D call uncertain. Germline loops: CDR1 DFQATT, CDR2 SNEGSKA (reference sequence). This CDR3 spans 13 amino acids. Trimming removed 1 base from V and 3 bases from J, with 7 bases in between. The CDR3 bases are TGCAGTGCTAGAGTTACCTTCAATCAGCCCCAGCATTTT. Its translation is CSARVTFNQPQHF.

There are many counts of this clonotype. The rearrangement joins TRBV20-1 to TRBJ2-3; D is unresolved. V shed 3 bases and J shed 0 bases, with 10 bases lying between them. Per the germline V gene, CDR1 is DFQATT and CDR2 is SNEGSKA (reference sequence). The CDR3 is 14 amino acids. In DNA, the CDR3 is TGCAGTGCTAGTCCGGCTTCTAGCACAGATACGCAGTATTTT. Protein sequence: CSASPASSTDTQYF.

This clonotype was recorded a few times. The CDR3 DNA sequence: TGTGCCAGCAGCCGAGGACAGGTCAATGAGCAGTTCTTC. Protein product: CASSRGQVNEQFF. The chain is built from TRBV7-6 and TRBJ2-1; 7 bases map to TRBD1. The CDR3 totals 13 residues. Looked up from germline, CDR1 is SGHVS and CDR2 is FNYEAQ. V dropped 5 bases and J dropped 6; count of bases not matched to a gene: 4.

The CDR3 DNA sequence: TGCAGTGCTACGCCTGCGACTAGCACAATCACAGATACGCAGTATTTT. Its protein product is CSATPATSTITDTQYF. V and J are TRBV20-1 and TRBJ2-3; 7 bases line up with TRBD2. V dropped 4 bases and J dropped 2; count of bases not matched to a gene: 12. From germline, CDR1 is DFQATT and CDR2 SNEGSKA (reference sequence). The CDR3 length is 16 residues.

The V gene is TRBV5-1, the J gene TRBJ2-5; the D is unclear. The CDR3 covers 17 residues. Germline CDR1 is SGHRS and CDR2 is YFSETQ. V was pared by 1 base and J by 5 bases, with 21 bases between. CDR3 nucleotide sequence: TGCGCCAGCAGCTTGTCCGAACGGACGCAAGGGCTTGAGACCCAGTACTTC. Its translation: CASSLSERTQGLETQYF.

This clonotype was picked up a small number of times. V is TRBV7-2 and J is TRBJ2-1; TRBD2 matches 9 bases. The germline gives CDR1 SGHTA, CDR2 FQGNSA. This CDR3 contains 14 residues. Trimming cost V 3 bases and J 7 bases; bases outside gene matches: 4. The CDR3 coding sequence is TGTGCCAGCAGCTTTAGCGGGAGCGCGAATGAGCAGTTCTTC. It specifies CASSFSGSANEQFF.

The table lists this clonotype with many counts. CDR3 sequence reads: CSARRQIEQYF. The DNA for the CDR3 is TGCAGTGCTAGACGACAGATCGAGCAGTACTTC. The rearrangement uses TRBV20-1 and TRBJ2-7; possible D gene TRBD1, 5 bases. Germline V gene data show CDR1 as DFQATT and CDR2 as SNEGSKA (reference sequence). The CDR3 has 11 amino acids. The V end lost 2 bases, the J end lost 6 bases, and 8 bases lay between the germline ends.

The chain is built from TRBV29-1 and TRBJ1-2, with a tentative D call TRBD1 (5 bases). Germline V gene data show CDR1 as SQVTM and CDR2 as ANQGSEA. The CDR3 extends over 13 amino acids. Between the trimmed V and J ends, which lost 4 bases and 6 bases, there was a span of 15 bases. The CDR3 reads CSVAGLLRNGYTF. In nucleotides, the CDR3 is TGCAGCGTTGCAGGGTTGTTGCGGAATGGCTACACCTTC.

This clonotype has only a few counts. The CDR3 spells CASSLGPTGNLNEKLFF. The DNA of the CDR3 is TGTGCCAGCAGTTTAGGCCCCACAGGGAACTTAAATGAAAAACTGTTTTTT. The chain combines TRBV12-3 or TRBV12-4 with TRBJ1-4; D might be TRBD1 (6 bases). This CDR3 has 17 amino acids. The V and J ends lost 1 base and 5 bases respectively, with 17 bases between them.

This clonotype was seen more than once but under ten times. The rearrangement links TRBV5-1 to TRBJ2-7; 8 nucleotides line up with TRBD2. Germline V CDR1 and CDR2: SGHRS, YFSETQ. V trimming: 2 bases; J trimming: 0 bases; junction bases outside the gene matches: 4. The CDR3 is made up of 15 amino acids. CDR3 amino acids: CASSFIAGSSYEQYF. The CDR3 bases are TGCGCCAGCAGCTTCATAGCGGGGAGCTCCTACGAGCAGTACTTC.

This clonotype was counted only a few times. The chain has TRBV12-3 or TRBV12-4 and TRBJ2-7; 10 bases line up with TRBD2. V lost 3 bases and J lost 7; bases outside the gene matches: 9. The CDR3 is 15 amino acids. CDR3: CASSFSGRPAREQYF. Written as DNA, the CDR3 is TGTGCCAGCAGTTTTAGCGGGAGGCCAGCTCGGGAGCAGTACTTC.

The V call is TRBV4-2, the J call TRBJ2-3; D unclear. The germline V and J ends were trimmed by 0 bases and 6 bases, with 13 bases remaining between them. CDR3 size: 15 residues. Germline V gene data show CDR1 as LGHNA and CDR2 as YNFKEQ. The CDR3 reads CASSQEVDSIDTQYF. DNA for the CDR3: TGTGCCAGCAGCCAAGAGGTGGATTCGATCGATACGCAGTATTTT.

The sample holds many counts of this clonotype. The genes are TRBV27 and TRBJ1-1; no clear D gene. Germline lookup yields CDR1 MNHEY and CDR2 SMNVEV (reference sequence). Trimming left V 5 bases short and J 2 bases short, with 18 bases between. The CDR3 extends over 16 amino acids. The CDR3 DNA sequence: TGTGCCAGCAGTGCGATTAGACACGGAGGAAACACTGAAGCTTTCTTT. Translated: CASSAIRHGGNTEAFF.

This clonotype was counted ten times or more. The V call is TRBV12-3 or TRBV12-4, the J call TRBJ2-3; the D is unclear. CDR3 size: 13 residues. Trimming left V 3 bases short and J 2 bases short, with 6 bases between. The DNA for the CDR3 is TGTGCCAGCAGTTTGGCCGTCACAGATACGCAGTATTTT. As protein: CASSLAVTDTQYF.

DNA for the CDR3: TGTGCCACCAGCGCCAGCGGGAGTAGGGCGGAGACCCAGTACTTC. The encoded protein is CATSASGSRAETQYF. The chain combines TRBV15 with TRBJ2-5; TRBD2 agrees at 8 bases. The germline V gene has CDR1 LNHNV and CDR2 YYDKDF (reference sequence). The CDR3 runs 15 residues. The junction had 10 bases not matched to a gene; V was cut back by 5 bases and J by 5 bases.

The chain uses TRBV20-1 and TRBJ2-7, with a weak D call TRBD2 (5 bases). The CDR3 is 13 amino acids. V was trimmed by 3 bases and J by 2 bases, leaving 11 bases between them. Germline CDR1 is DFQATT and CDR2 is SNEGSKA (reference sequence). CDR3 loop: CSARSAETYEQYF. The CDR3 nucleotides read TGCAGTGCTAGGTCAGCGGAAACCTACGAGCAGTACTTC.

The V call is TRBV3-1, the J call TRBJ2-5, with D perhaps TRBD1 (6 bases). V gave up 4 bases and J gave up 7 bases, with 13 bases separating them. The germline gives CDR1 LGHDT, CDR2 YNNKEL (reference sequence). There are 13 residues in the CDR3. The CDR3 DNA sequence: TGTGCCAGCAGCCCGGGACACCCAACGACCCAGTACTTC. Protein product: CASSPGHPTTQYF.

This clonotype has only a few counts. The chain recombines TRBV20-1 with TRBJ2-7, with 9 bases fitting TRBD1. Per the germline V gene, CDR1 is DFQATT and CDR2 is SNEGSKA (reference sequence). The CDR3 loop spans 12 amino acids. V lost 5 bases, J lost 4 bases, and 3 bases stayed unmatched. The CDR3: CSAGTGNYEQYF. In DNA, the CDR3 is TGCAGTGCTGGGACAGGGAATTACGAGCAGTACTTC.

A few counts support this clonotype. The chain links TRBV29-1 to TRBJ2-5; tentative D call: TRBD2 (5 bases). The CDR3 loop spans 16 amino acids. Trimming left V 2 bases short and J 2 bases short, with 18 bases between. Germline values: CDR1 SQVTM, CDR2 ANQGSEA. CDR3 DNA sequence: TGCAGCGTTGAAAGCGAGGGCGTAGGGTTACAAGAGACCCAGTACTTC. This translates into CSVESEGVGLQETQYF.

J is TRBJ1-4 and V is TRBV25-1; D call uncertain. The CDR3 totals 12 residues. The germline gives CDR1 MGHDK, CDR2 SYGVNS. With 6 bases removed from V and 6 bases from J, the gap between germline ends came to 8 bases. CDR3 nucleotides: TGTGCCAGCAGCAGAGGCCATGAAAAACTGTTTTTT. Protein: CASSRGHEKLFF. Complete variable domain (other parts from reference TRBV25-1 and TRBJ1-4): EADIYQTPRYLVIGTGKKITLECSQTMGHDKMYWYQQDPGMELHLIHYSYGVNSTEKGDLSSESTVSRIRTEHFPLTLESARPSHTSQYLCASSRGHEKLFFGSGTQLSVL.

This clonotype was detected many times. The chain joins TRBV12-3 or TRBV12-4 to TRBJ2-6, with a weak D call TRBD2 (5 bases). The CDR3 has 17 residues. Between the trimmed V and J ends, which lost 5 bases and 0 bases, there was a span of 14 bases. As DNA, the CDR3 is TGTGCCAGCAGTCTCAGAGGGCAAGGCTCTGGGGCCAACGTCCTGACTTTC. Protein product: CASSLRGQGSGANVLTF.

The chain uses TRBV11-3 and TRBJ2-7; TRBD1 is a possible D gene (5 bases). The length of the CDR3 is 15 residues. Germline CDR1 SGHNT, CDR2 YENEEA. V was clipped by 4 bases and J by 0 bases, with 13 bases between them. The CDR3: CASSSYNRSSYEQYF. The DNA of the CDR3 is TGTGCCAGCAGCTCTTACAACAGGAGCTCCTACGAGCAGTACTTC. The full variable domain, its missing parts supplied by reference TRBV11-3 and TRBJ2-7, is EAGVVQSPRYKIIEKKQPVAFWCNPISGHNTLYWYLQNLGQGPELLIRYENEEAVDDSQLPKDRFSAERLKGVDSTLKIQPAELGDSAVYLCASSSYNRSSYEQYFGPGTRLTVT.

The rearrangement links TRBV4-1 to TRBJ2-2; 9 bases match TRBD1. V shed 4 bases and J 6 bases; nucleotides not matched to a gene: 9. CDR1 and CDR2 (germline): MGHRA, YSYEKL. The CDR3 has 16 residues. In DNA, the CDR3 is TGCGCCAGCAGCCCGCGGACAGGGGTCGAGGCCGGGGAGCTGTTTTTT. Protein: CASSPRTGVEAGELFF.

V usage is TRBV11-3 and J usage is TRBJ2-3; unclear D gene. CDR3 length: 12 amino acids. V shed 5 bases and J shed 4 bases, with 7 bases lying between them. Germline CDR1 reads SGHNT; CDR2 reads YENEEA. CDR3 residues: CASSHGPDTQYF. In DNA form, the CDR3 reads TGTGCCAGCAGCCACGGACCAGATACGCAGTATTTT.

This clonotype was seen only a few times. The chain couples TRBV29-1 to TRBJ1-2, with D tentatively TRBD1 (6 bases). V was clipped by 6 bases and J by 8 bases, with 19 bases between them. Germline V gene sequence: CDR1 SQVTM, CDR2 ANQGSEA. The CDR3 covers 13 residues. CDR3 residues: CSVEGRGARGYTF. In DNA, the CDR3 is TGCAGCGTCGAGGGTCGGGGGGCGCGAGGCTACACCTTC. Full variable domain (missing parts from reference TRBV29-1 and TRBJ1-2): SAVISQKPSRDICQRGTSLTIQCQVDSQVTMMFWYRQQPGQSLTLIATANQGSEATYESGFVIDKFPISRPNLTFSTLTVSNMSPEDSSIYLCSVEGRGARGYTFGSGTRLTVV.

This clonotype showed up many times. The CDR3 is CSARDLLRGTDTQYF. CDR3 nucleotide sequence: TGCAGTGCTAGAGATCTCTTGAGGGGCACAGATACGCAGTATTTT. The V gene is TRBV20-1, the J gene TRBJ2-3, with TRBD2 as a possible D gene (5 bases). V was pared by 0 bases and J by 1 base, with 11 bases between. Germline assignment: CDR1 DFQATT and CDR2 SNEGSKA (reference sequence). The CDR3 spans 15 residues.

This clonotype was recorded a few times. This chain connects TRBV11-2 to TRBJ1-2; a possible D gene is TRBD1 (5 bases). The CDR3 is 14 residues long. Germline assignment: CDR1 SGHAT and CDR2 FQNNGV. V shed 3 bases and J shed 4 bases, with 12 bases lying between them. CDR3 nucleotide sequence: TGTGCCAGCAGCTTTAATTTGGACACCTATGGCTACACCTTC. Its translation: CASSFNLDTYGYTF.

The V call is TRBV12-3 or TRBV12-4, the J call TRBJ2-4, with D tentatively TRBD1 (5 bases). This CDR3 spans 16 amino acids. The V end was cut by 2 bases, the J end by 5 bases, with 16 bases between. The CDR3 loop reads CASSLMGQGSENIQYF. Here the CDR3 DNA reads TGTGCCAGCAGTTTAATGGGCCAGGGTAGTGAAAACATTCAGTACTTC.

The chain recombines TRBV11-1 with TRBJ1-1; TRBD1 is a possible D gene (6 bases). Germline CDR1 is SGHAT and CDR2 is FQDESV (reference sequence). CDR3 length equals 18 residues. Trimming took 5 bases from V and 0 from J, leaving 22 bases between them. The CDR3 protein is CASSHPSGGASVNTEAFF. CDR3 nucleotides: TGTGCCAGCAGCCATCCCTCCGGGGGGGCCTCGGTGAACACTGAAGCTTTCTTT. Full variable domain (rest looked up from reference TRBV11-1 and TRBJ1-1): EAEVAQSPRYKITEKSQAVAFWCDPISGHATLYWYRQILGQGPELLVQFQDESVVDDSQLPKDRFSAERLKGVDSTLKIQPAELGDSAMYLCASSHPSGGASVNTEAFFGQGTRLTVV.

The sample holds many counts of this clonotype. This chain links TRBV20-1 with TRBJ2-1, with TRBD1 identical over 7 bases. Germline V gene data show CDR1 as DFQATT and CDR2 as SNEGSKA (reference sequence). The J segment lost 0 bases and the V segment lost 6 bases, leaving 8 bases of the junction unmatched. The CDR3 is made up of 15 amino acids. The CDR3 sequence: CSAPHRDSSYNEQFF. DNA of the CDR3: TGCAGTGCCCCCCACCGGGACAGCTCCTACAATGAGCAGTTCTTC.